The 13 T cell receptor beta chains below all came from one sample that was sequenced in a study of blood T cell repertoires in COVID-19. The data were produced by immunoSEQ multiplex PCR, yet TCRdb's version contains in-frame clones alone and is incomplete. Of about 250,000 clones in the sample, roughly 80% are singletons; the top ten hold roughly 4%. Sequencing was performed on peripheral blood. Receptor source: a woman aged 40 to 50 with active or convalescent COVID-19.

This sequence joins TRBV5-1 and TRBJ2-2, with 8 bases lining up with TRBD1. CDR1 is SGHRS, CDR2 YFSETQ, per germline. This CDR3 has 16 amino acids. V gave up 2 bases and J gave up 3 bases; unmatched junction bases: 6. The CDR3: CASSLDGQGYTGELFF. DNA of the CDR3: TGCGCCAGCAGCTTAGACGGACAGGGCTACACCGGGGAGCTGTTTTTT.

The chain joins TRBV7-9 to TRBJ2-7; TRBD1 matches at 7 bases. The V and J ends lost 2 bases and 6 bases, in that order; junction bases with no gene match: 4. The CDR3 consists of 13 residues. The germline V gene encodes CDR1 SEHNR and CDR2 FQNEAQ (reference sequence). CDR3 bases: TGTGCCAGCAGCTTACAGGGGGTGAGCGAGCAGTACTTC. This gives the protein CASSLQGVSEQYF.

The gene calls are TRBV7-8 and TRBJ2-5, with a tentative D call TRBD1 (5 bases). The CDR3 loop spans 15 amino acids. CDR1 is SGHVS and CDR2 is FQNEAQ in the germline V gene. V lost 2 bases and J lost 0, with 10 bases in between. The DNA for the CDR3 is TGTGCCAGCAGCTTATACGACAGCTACCAAGAGACCCAGTACTTC. It specifies CASSLYDSYQETQYF.

V gene TRBV11-2 combines with J gene TRBJ1-4; weak D call: TRBD1 (6 bases). With 1 base removed from V and 2 bases from J, the gap between germline ends came to 8 bases. Germline lookup yields CDR1 SGHAT and CDR2 FQNNGV. The CDR3 loop spans 15 amino acids. The CDR3 protein is CASSLGGRTNEKLFF. CDR3 in DNA: TGTGCCAGCAGCTTAGGGGGGCGTACTAATGAAAAACTGTTTTTT.

The chain joins TRBV27 to TRBJ2-1; 10 bases match TRBD2. Trimming cost V 7 bases and J 5 bases; bases outside gene matches: 5. The CDR3 has 14 residues. Looked up from germline, CDR1 is MNHEY and CDR2 is SMNVEV (reference sequence). The chain's CDR3 is CASKRAGGHNEQFF. The DNA of the CDR3 is TGTGCCAGCAAGCGAGCGGGGGGGCACAATGAGCAGTTCTTC.

The CDR3 spells CASSRSASGGASQFF. The CDR3 bases are TGTGCCAGCAGCCGATCGGCTAGCGGGGGGGCATCGCAGTTCTTC. This chain links TRBV3-1 (or the pseudogene TRBV3-2) with TRBJ2-1; TRBD2 matches 12 bases. In germline, CDR1 is LGHDT, CDR2 YNNKEL (reference sequence). There are 15 residues in the CDR3. The V segment lost 4 bases and the J segment 12 bases; nucleotides outside the gene matches: 10.

The table lists this clone with a few counts. The V gene is TRBV5-4, the J gene TRBJ1-3; a possible D gene is TRBD1 (6 bases). The germline V and J ends were trimmed by 1 base and 0 bases, with 11 bases remaining between them. From germline, CDR1 is SGHNT and CDR2 YYREEE (reference sequence). The CDR3 contains 16 residues. The CDR3 here is CASSLLGQTSGNTIYF. The DNA of the CDR3 is TGTGCCAGCAGCTTGTTGGGACAAACCTCTGGAAACACCATATATTTT.

The chain links TRBV29-1 to TRBJ1-2, with TRBD1 matching 8 bases. The CDR3 loop spans 12 amino acids. Unmatched junction bases numbered 4, after V lost 3 bases and J lost 7 bases. The V gene's germline CDR1 is SQVTM and CDR2 ANQGSEA. The chain's CDR3 is CSVDGQGGGYTF. The CDR3 nucleotides are TGCAGCGTTGATGGACAGGGTGGTGGCTACACCTTC. Full variable domain (outside the CDR3, taken from reference TRBV29-1 and TRBJ1-2): SAVISQKPSRDICQRGTSLTIQCQVDSQVTMMFWYRQQPGQSLTLIATANQGSEATYESGFVIDKFPISRPNLTFSTLTVSNMSPEDSSIYLCSVDGQGGGYTFGSGTRLTVV.

The rearrangement links TRBV4-1 to TRBJ2-3; perhaps TRBD2 as D (5 bases). This CDR3 has 13 residues. From germline, CDR1 is MGHRA and CDR2 YSYEKL. V lost 3 bases, J lost 5 bases, and 9 bases lay in between. The CDR3 is CASSQFGVDTQYF. CDR3 sequence (DNA): TGCGCCAGCAGCCAGTTCGGGGTAGATACGCAGTATTTT.

The rearrangement links TRBV5-1 to TRBJ2-5, with 8 bases identical to TRBD2. This CDR3 region has 16 residues. Unmatched junction bases numbered 4, after V lost 0 bases and J lost 0 bases. CDR1 and CDR2 (germline): SGHRS, YFSETQ. The CDR3 spells CASSLVGGGYQETQYF. DNA for the CDR3: TGCGCCAGCAGCTTGGTTGGCGGGGGGTACCAAGAGACCCAGTACTTC. Full variable domain (remainder filled in from reference TRBV5-1 and TRBJ2-5): KAGVTQTPRYLIKTRGQQVTLSCSPISGHRSVSWYQQTPGQGLQFLFEYFSETQRNKGNFPGRFSGRQFSNSRSEMNVSTLELGDSALYLCASSLVGGGYQETQYFGPGTRLLVL.

This chain connects TRBV30 to TRBJ1-5; D call uncertain. The CDR3 spans 13 residues. V was shortened by 3 bases and J by 0 bases, with 6 bases between the two germline ends. Germline values: CDR1 GTSNPN, CDR2 SVGIG (reference sequence). The CDR3 sequence is CAWRQNSNQPQHF. CDR3 DNA: TGTGCCTGGAGACAGAATAGCAATCAGCCCCAGCATTTT.

V and J are TRBV24-1 and TRBJ2-6, with TRBD1 as a possible D gene (6 bases). Germline CDR1 and CDR2: KGHDR and SFDVKD. Between the trimmed V and J ends, which lost 4 bases and 13 bases, there was a span of 19 bases. CDR3 length: 15 residues. Here the CDR3 DNA reads TGTGCCACCAGTGACTCGACCGGGACAACTACAGTCCTGACTTTC. Translation gives CATSDSTGTTTVLTF.

The chain carries TRBV28 and TRBJ2-7, with TRBD1 identical over 7 bases. Germline-derived CDR1 and CDR2 are MDHEN and SYDVKM. With 1 base clipped from V and 2 bases from J, the junction kept 11 bases outside the gene matches. This CDR3 contains 17 residues. This CDR3 is CASSLYKQTGVPYEQYF. The CDR3 nucleotides are TGTGCCAGCAGTTTATATAAACAAACAGGGGTGCCCTACGAGCAGTACTTC. Using reference TRBV28 and TRBJ2-7 for the parts outside the CDR3, the full variable domain is DVKVTQSSRYLVKRTGEKVFLECVQDMDHENMFWYRQDPGLGLRLIYFSYDVKMKEKGDIPEGYSVSREKKERFSLILESASTNQTSMYLCASSLYKQTGVPYEQYFGPGTRLTVT.